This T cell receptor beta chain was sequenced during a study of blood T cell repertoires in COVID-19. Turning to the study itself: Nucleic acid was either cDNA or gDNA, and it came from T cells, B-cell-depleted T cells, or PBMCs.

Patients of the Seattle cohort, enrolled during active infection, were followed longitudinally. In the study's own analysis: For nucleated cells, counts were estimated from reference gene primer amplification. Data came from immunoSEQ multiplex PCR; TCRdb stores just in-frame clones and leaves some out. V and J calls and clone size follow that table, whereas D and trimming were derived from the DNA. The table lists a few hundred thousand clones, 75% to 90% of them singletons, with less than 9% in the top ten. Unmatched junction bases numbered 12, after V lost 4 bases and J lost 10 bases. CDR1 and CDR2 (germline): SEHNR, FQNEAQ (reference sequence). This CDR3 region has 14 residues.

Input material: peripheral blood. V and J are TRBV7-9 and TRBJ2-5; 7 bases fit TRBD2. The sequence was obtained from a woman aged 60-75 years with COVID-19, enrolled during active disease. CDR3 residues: CASSSGGPTPHQYF. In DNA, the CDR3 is TGTGCCAGCAGCTCGGGGGGTCCCACCCCACACCAGTACTTC.